A selection of T cell receptor beta chains follows, all from one sample in a study of blood T cell repertoires in COVID-19. The method was immunoSEQ multiplex PCR; TCRdb's version includes in-frame clones alone and lacks a portion of them. This sample yields approximately 400,000 clones, of which approximately 77% are seen a single time; around 1% belongs to the top ten. Sequenced material: peripheral blood. Receptors originate from a human donor with acute or convalescent COVID-19. The donor label of this sample is uncertain. CDR3s include the opening cysteine and the closing phenylalanine or tryptophan. The D gene is left open where the match is weak. Only part of the rows carry a size: once, few, many, or a class if the clone is expanded.

TRBJ1-1,NA,TRBV6-5,NA,TGTGCCAGCAGTTACTCGTGGCAGTTGAACACTGAAGCTTTCTTT,CASSYSWQLNTEAFF
TRBJ1-1,NA,TRBV5-6,TRBD1,TGTGCCAGCAGCCCCTGGACAGGCTGGAACACTGAAGCTTTCTTT,CASSPWTGWNTEAFF
TRBJ2-1,NA,TRBV7-9,NA,TGTGCCAGCAGCTTAGTGTCACGGGTTGAGCAGTTCTTC,CASSLVSRVEQFF
TRBJ2-7,NA,TRBV7-8,NA,TGTGCCAGCAGCTTAGAAACCACGGGCGAGCAGTACTTC,CASSLETTGEQYF
TRBJ1-4,NA,TRBV2,NA,TGTGCCAGCAGTAATATCAGACTTAATGAAAAACTGTTTTTT,CASSNIRLNEKLFF
TRBJ2-5,NA,TRBV19,TRBD1,TGTGCCAGTAGTCCGGGGACAGGGGGCGGCGGGACCCAGTACTTC,CASSPGTGGGGTQYF
TRBJ2-7,NA,TRBV4-1,TRBD1,TGCGCCAGCAGCCAAACTGGGACAGGGGGGGACTACGAGCAGTACTTC,CASSQTGTGGDYEQYF
TRBJ2-1,NA,TRBV6-1,TRBD2,TGTGCCAGCAGTGAAGCGCCCGGGACTAGCAGGTACAATGAGCAGTTCTTC,CASSEAPGTSRYNEQFF
TRBJ2-2,NA,TRBV24-1,TRBD2,TGTGCCACCAGTGACAGGGCTAGCGGGAACACCGGGGAGCTGTTTTTT,CATSDRASGNTGELFF
TRBJ2-1,NA,TRBV28,TRBD2,TGTGCCAGCACCCTAGCGGGGGGTGAAAATGAGCAGTTCTTC,CASTLAGGENEQFF
TRBJ1-1,NA,TRBV27,NA,TGTGCCAGCACCGACAGGTTTGGCACTGAAGCTTTCTTT,CASTDRFGTEAFF
TRBJ1-2,few,TRBV5-1,NA,TGCGCCAGCAGCTTGTGGGGGCGTGACTATGGCTACACCTTC,CASSLWGRDYGYTF
TRBJ2-7,NA,TRBV4-2,TRBD2,TGTGCCAGCAGCCAAGAGGTGACGGGGGGCTACGAGCAGTACTTC,CASSQEVTGGYEQYF
TRBJ1-6,once,TRBV2,TRBD1,TGTGCCAGCTCCGAGCGGGACAGGAATTCACCCCTCCACTTT,CASSERDRNSPLHF
TRBJ2-3,NA,TRBV18,NA,TGTGCCAGCTCACCACTGGCGGTTAGCACAGATACGCAGTATTTT,CASSPLAVSTDTQYF
TRBJ1-2,NA,TRBV18,NA,TGTGCCAGCTCACCAGGGAGGGTTGGCTACACCTTC,CASSPGRVGYTF
TRBJ2-1,NA,TRBV6-6,NA,TGTGCCAGCCTTCGGGACTCAACTTACAATGAGCAGTTCTTC,CASLRDSTYNEQFF
TRBJ1-2,NA,TRBV7-9,NA,TGTGCCAGCATGGGTGGGGACACCTACTATGGCTACACCTTC,CASMGGDTYYGYTF
TRBJ1-6,NA,TRBV2,NA,TGTGCCAGCAGACGACAGGCCACATATAATTCACCCCTCCACTTT,CASRRQATYNSPLHF
TRBJ2-3,NA,TRBV28,TRBD1,TGTGCCAGCAGTTTGGCCGGCCCGGGACAGGGTATAGATACGCAGTATTTT,CASSLAGPGQGIDTQYF
TRBJ1-3,NA,TRBV3-1/TRBV3-2,TRBD1,TGTGCCAGCAGCCCAGAGACAGGGACAGGAAACACCATATATTTT,CASSPETGTGNTIYF
TRBJ1-1,NA,TRBV6-5,NA,TGTGCCAGCAGTTACGTTGGGGGGGGGACTGAAGCTTTCTTT,CASSYVGGGTEAFF
TRBJ1-1,NA,TRBV28,TRBD1,TGTGCCAGCAGTTTATCGGCAGGGGGAGCTTTCTTT,CASSLSAGGAFF
TRBJ2-1,NA,TRBV6-6,NA,TGTGCCAGCAGTTACTCCGCGGGACCCTCCTACAATGAGCAGTTCTTC,CASSYSAGPSYNEQFF
TRBJ1-4,few,TRBV25-1,TRBD1,TGTGCCAGCAGTGAAGCCGGGACAGAGGGAACGAGGGGACTGTTTTTT,CASSEAGTEGTRGLFF
TRBJ2-1,NA,TRBV18,TRBD2,TGTGCCAGCTCACCACCAAACGGGGGGGCAGGAGTCAATGAGCAGTTCTTC,CASSPPNGGAGVNEQFF
TRBJ2-5,NA,TRBV6-2/TRBV6-3,TRBD2,TGTGCCAGCCGCCTAGCGGCAGAGACCCAGTACTTC,CASRLAAETQYF
TRBJ2-5,NA,TRBV5-1,TRBD2,TGCGCCAGCAGCAACGGACTAGCGGGAGGACGGGTTGGAGAGACCCAGTACTTC,CASSNGLAGGRVGETQYF
TRBJ1-4,few,TRBV18,TRBD1,TGTGCCAGCTCACCAAATTATCGTCAGGGGGGCGGTGAAAAACTGTTTTTT,CASSPNYRQGGGEKLFF
TRBJ2-7,NA,TRBV29-1,TRBD2,TGCAGCGTTGGGATGGGAGGGGCCGTACCCTACGAGCAGTACTTC,CSVGMGGAVPYEQYF
TRBJ2-2,NA,TRBV11-3,NA,TGTGCCAGCAGTCACTCAGGGTTAAAAACCGGGGAGCTGTTTTTT,CASSHSGLKTGELFF
TRBJ1-4,NA,TRBV19,TRBD1,TGTGCCAGTAGCACGGGACAGCGTTATAATGAAAAACTGTTTTTT,CASSTGQRYNEKLFF
TRBJ1-1,once,TRBV28,TRBD1,TGTGCCAGCAGTTCTCCCTACAGGGGGCCAACTGAAGCTTTCTTT,CASSSPYRGPTEAFF
TRBJ2-3,NA,TRBV6-5,TRBD1,TGTGCCAGCAGTTTGACAGGGGCCACAGATACGCAGTATTTT,CASSLTGATDTQYF
TRBJ2-1,NA,TRBV29-1,NA,TGCAGCGCCGGGGACACCTCCTACAATGAGCAGTTCTTC,CSAGDTSYNEQFF